Given below is one T cell receptor (beta chain) in context. The data are from a study of blood T cell repertoires in COVID-19. The germline V gene has CDR1 SQVTM and CDR2 ANQGSEA. There are 13 residues in the CDR3. J lost 9 bases, V lost 4 bases, and 8 bases had no gene match. The repertoire was sequenced with immunoSEQ multiplex PCR; TCRdb's copy has only in-frame clones and lacks some. The sample yields 350,000 or so clones, 70% to 90% seen once. The chain has TRBV29-1 and TRBJ2-5, with TRBD1 matching 10 bases. This clonotype was sampled from a woman younger than 45 with COVID-19, enrolled during active disease. The source material was peripheral blood. The CDR3 loop is CSVAGQGTLPQYF. CDR3 DNA sequence: TGCAGCGTTGCGGGACAGGGGACGCTGCCCCAGTACTTC.